This entry is about one T cell receptor beta chain. The table came from immunoSEQ multiplex PCR; TCRdb's copy has only in-frame clones and leaves some out. The sample lists approximately 300,000 clones, roughly 84% occurring once. These data come from a study of blood T cell repertoires in COVID-19. Background on the study: The United States, Italy and Spain supplied acute and convalescent COVID-19 samples. In each case, the material was cDNA or gDNA derived from T cells, B-cell-depleted T cells, or PBMCs.

CDR3 length: 14 amino acids. Germline-derived CDR1 and CDR2 are MDHEN and SYDVKM. V gave up 1 base and J gave up 0 bases, with 7 bases separating them. The chain uses TRBV28 and TRBJ2-7, with D perhaps matching TRBD2 (6 bases). What was sequenced was peripheral blood. The source of this sequence is a man between 45 and 60 years old with active or convalescent COVID-19. The CDR3 DNA reads TGTGCCAGCAGTTTATTGGGGGGCTCCTACGAGCAGTACTTC. Translation gives CASSLLGGSYEQYF.